One TCR beta chain is described in this entry. Its antigen remains unidentified. This sample is drawn from a study of post-analysis software for immune sequencing data. Study details: Clinical courses comprised relapsing-remitting, secondary progressive and progressive-relapsing multiple sclerosis.

Incorporated into the TCR beta cDNA libraries were unique molecular identifiers, which served to reduce PCR and sequencing biases. TCRdb re-derived calls from the PCR reads in MiXCR, one entry per CDR3 protein. Altogether about 400,000 distinct CDR3 sequences are present, roughly 38% being singletons, with the ten largest covering about an eighth. Trimming stripped 5 bases from V and 0 bases from J, with 14 bases between. Germline CDR1 PRHDT, CDR2 FYEKMQ (reference sequence). The CDR3 extends over 15 amino acids. Study conclusions and caveats: Four or five TRBV segments occurring more often in patients than controls included TRBV5-6, TRBV5-1 and TRBV20-1.

Sequencing was carried out using blood. J is TRBJ2-7 and V is TRBV13; a weak D match, TRBD1 (6 bases). This receptor was taken from a girl between 10 and 17 years old with multiple sclerosis. CDR3 sequence reads: CASSPGQLPSYEQYF. Written as DNA, the CDR3 is TGTGCCAGCAGCCCTGGACAGCTCCCCTCCTACGAGCAGTACTTC.